Presented here are 13 T cell receptor beta chains from one specimen sequenced in a study of OX40 agonist ivuxolimab in advanced cancers. The method was immunoSEQ multiplex PCR; TCRdb's version includes in-frame clones alone and lacks a portion of them. The table records fewer than 85,000 clones, around 84% of them present only once. The starting material was CD4+ or CD8+ T cells sorted from blood, obtained in a trial of the OX40 agonist ivuxolimab. The receptors here all came from an adult with an advanced solid tumor such as melanoma, head and neck, liver or kidney cancer.

This clone was found once. The gene calls are TRBV5-1 and TRBJ2-7; no clear D gene. Germline lookup yields CDR1 SGHRS and CDR2 YFSETQ. The CDR3 consists of 15 residues. V lost 0 bases and J 6 bases, leaving 16 bases between the germline ends. CDR3 in amino acids: CASSLVADPESEQYF. In DNA form, the CDR3 reads TGCGCCAGCAGCTTGGTGGCGGACCCGGAAAGCGAGCAGTACTTC.

The chain joins TRBV10-3 to TRBJ2-7; TRBD2 aligns across 10 bases. CDR1 and CDR2 (germline): ENHRY, SYGVKD. There are 16 residues in the CDR3. Trimming cost V 4 bases and J 3 bases; bases outside gene matches: 9. CDR3 in DNA: TGTGCCATCAGTGGAACGGGACTAGCGAACTTCTACGAGCAGTACTTC. This gives the protein CAISGTGLANFYEQYF.

The chain links TRBV10-3 to TRBJ1-4, with D perhaps matching TRBD1 (5 bases). The CDR3 has 15 residues. V was cut by 4 bases and J by 3 bases, with 12 bases left in between. From germline, CDR1 is ENHRY and CDR2 SYGVKD. CDR3 nucleotide sequence: TGTGCCATCAGTGTAATGGGGGGAGCTAATGAAAAACTGTTTTTT. It is translated as CAISVMGGANEKLFF.

J is TRBJ2-7 and V is TRBV5-1, with 11 bases that match TRBD1. Germline V CDR1 and CDR2: SGHRS, YFSETQ. V lost 4 bases and J lost 4; bases outside the gene matches: 4. CDR3 length equals 14 residues. The CDR3 loop is CASSGTGGSYEQYF. In DNA form, the CDR3 reads TGCGCCAGCAGCGGGACAGGGGGATCTTACGAGCAGTACTTC.

V usage is TRBV28 and J usage is TRBJ1-2; unclear D gene. V lost 3 bases, J lost 5 bases, and 10 bases lay in between. CDR1 MDHEN and CDR2 SYDVKM come from the germline V gene. The CDR3 totals 13 residues. The chain's CDR3 is CASSFGQGYGYTF. The DNA for the CDR3 is TGTGCCAGCAGTTTCGGCCAAGGGTATGGCTACACCTTC.

This sequence joins TRBV28 and TRBJ2-7; D unresolved. The CDR3 has 15 residues. Germline loops: CDR1 MDHEN, CDR2 SYDVKM. Trimming left V 3 bases short and J 2 bases short, with 14 bases between. Written as DNA, the CDR3 is TGTGCCAGCAGTTTCAAACTCGGTTTTCCCTACGAGCAGTACTTC. As protein: CASSFKLGFPYEQYF.

V is TRBV7-7 and J is TRBJ2-3, with TRBD2 as a possible D gene (6 bases). Germline V CDR1 and CDR2: SSHAT, FNYEAQ (reference sequence). The V gene lost 2 bases and the J gene lost 5 bases, with 11 bases spanning the gap. This CDR3 has 14 residues. DNA of the CDR3: TGTGCCAGCAGCTTAAACCCGGGGGAAGATACGCAGTATTTT. Its protein is CASSLNPGEDTQYF. Based on the CDR3 plus reference TRBV7-7 and TRBJ2-3, the full variable domain is GAGVSQSPRYKVTKRGQDVTLRCDPISSHATLYWYQQALGQGPEFLTYFNYEAQPDKSGLPSDRFSAERPEGSISTLTIQRTEQRDSAMYRCASSLNPGEDTQYFGPGTRLTVL.

The genes are TRBV10-3 and TRBJ2-1, with 7 bases fitting TRBD1. CDR1 and CDR2 (germline): ENHRY, SYGVKD. The CDR3 consists of 15 residues. V was clipped by 3 bases and J by 0 bases; unmatched bases: 2. The DNA of the CDR3 is TGTGCCATCAGTGACGACAGGGTCTCCTACAATGAGCAGTTCTTC. It yields the protein CAISDDRVSYNEQFF.

Written as DNA, the CDR3 is TGTGCCAGCAGCGTCTGGACAGGACCGAACACCGGGGAGCTGTTTTTT. Translation: CASSVWTGPNTGELFF. This chain joins TRBV9 and TRBJ2-2, with 7 bases fitting TRBD1. The CDR3 runs to 16 residues. Germline values: CDR1 SGDLS, CDR2 YYNGEE. Trimming at V came to 2 bases and at J to 0 bases, leaving 4 bases not matched to a gene.

A note on this clone: A read error may account for a junction end that differs from germline. The chain uses TRBV7-2 and TRBJ2-2, with a weak D call TRBD1 (6 bases). This CDR3 is 15 amino acids long. In germline, CDR1 is SGHTA, CDR2 FQGNSA. The CDR3 protein is CASSLWQGNSGELFF. The CDR3 DNA follows: TGTGCCAGCAGCTTATGGCAGGGGAACTCCGGGGAGCTGTTTTTT. The variable domain in full, completed from reference TRBV7-2 and TRBJ2-2, reads GAGVSQSPSNKVTEKGKDVELRCDPISGHTALYWYRQSLGQGLEFLIYFQGNSAPDKSGLPSDRFSAERTGGSVSTLTIQRTQQEDSAVYLCASSLWQGNSGELFFGEGSRLTVL.

The chain couples TRBV4-1 to TRBJ1-1; D is undetermined. CDR3 length: 13 residues. Looked up from germline, CDR1 is MGHRA and CDR2 is YSYEKL. V was cut by 0 bases and J by 11 bases, with 13 bases left in between. DNA for the CDR3: TGCGCCAGCAGCCAAGATCTGGAGGGTTACGCTTTCTTT. The encoded protein is CASSQDLEGYAFF.

This clone was recorded many times. The chain uses TRBV28 and TRBJ2-7; the match to TRBD1 covers 7 bases. Germline V gene data show CDR1 as MDHEN and CDR2 as SYDVKM. CDR3 length: 14 amino acids. V lost 7 bases and J lost 4; bases outside the gene matches: 10. DNA for the CDR3: TGTGCCAGCACCAGAGACAGGGCACCATACGAGCAGTACTTC. It specifies CASTRDRAPYEQYF.

V usage is TRBV5-1 and J usage is TRBJ2-3, with 8 bases that match TRBD1. The CDR3 loop spans 13 amino acids. In germline, CDR1 is SGHRS, CDR2 YFSETQ. V shed 4 bases, J shed 4 bases, and the junction held 2 bases outside the gene matches. CDR3 DNA sequence: TGCGCCAGCAGCCCACAGGGGGCAGATACGCAGTATTTT. This sequence encodes CASSPQGADTQYF.